The next 4 T cell receptor beta chains were all read from a single sample in a study of shared clonotypes between healthy human individuals. The assay was immunoSEQ multiplex PCR, and TCRdb's table has in-frame clones only and misses some. Among some 2,000,000 clones, over 85% were seen once, and the ten largest hold 0.13%. Sequencing was performed on naive CD4+ T cells sorted from blood. Stated subset: CD45RA+ positively selected. The receptors stem from a man between 18 and 29 years old in good health.

V usage is TRBV7-2 and J usage is TRBJ2-7, with D maybe TRBD1 (6 bases). CDR1 is SGHTA, CDR2 FQGNSA, per germline. V was shortened by 1 base and J by 3 bases, with 10 bases between the two germline ends. The CDR3 extends over 14 amino acids. DNA for the CDR3: TGTGCCAGCAGCTTAGGCGGCAGGGGCTACGAGCAGTACTTC. This sequence encodes CASSLGGRGYEQYF. Full variable domain (remainder filled in from reference TRBV7-2 and TRBJ2-7): GAGVSQSPSNKVTEKGKDVELRCDPISGHTALYWYRQSLGQGLEFLIYFQGNSAPDKSGLPSDRFSAERTGGSVSTLTIQRTQQEDSAVYLCASSLGGRGYEQYFGPGTRLTVT.

The chain recombines TRBV6-1 with TRBJ2-7; TRBD1 matches 7 bases. This CDR3 region has 12 residues. Germline CDR1 reads MNHNS; CDR2 reads SASEGT. J lost 2 bases, V lost 10 bases, and 5 bases had no gene match. The CDR3 region has the DNA TGTGCCATCCGGGACAGTCCCTACGAGCAGTACTTC. Translated, it gives CAIRDSPYEQYF.

V usage is TRBV4-2 and J usage is TRBJ1-6, with 7 bases matching TRBD1. The CDR3 sequence is 16 residues long. Germline V gene sequence: CDR1 LGHNA, CDR2 YNFKEQ. The ends lost 1 base at V and 5 bases at J; junction bases unmatched: 5. CDR3 coding DNA: TGTGCCAGCAGCCAAGGAGGGGGCGGTGATAATTCACCCCTCCACTTT. Amino acids: CASSQGGGGDNSPLHF.

The chain couples TRBV5-1 to TRBJ2-7, with 8 bases fitting TRBD2. This CDR3 contains 15 residues. The V gene end was trimmed by 9 bases and the J gene end by 3 bases; junction bases not matched to a gene: 14. Germline V gene sequence: CDR1 SGHRS, CDR2 YFSETQ. The CDR3, as DNA: TGCGCCACGACGACCGGGGGGGAACAGGACTACGAGCAGTACTTC. It specifies CATTTGGEQDYEQYF.